The 6 T cell receptor beta chains below were found in one sample sequenced in a study of cytomegalovirus exposure and HLA in healthy donors. The PCR employed 60 Vbeta primers together with 13 Jbeta primers. Assay used: immunoSEQ multiplex PCR; TCRdb lists only in-frame clones, some missing. Here the sample spans 200,000 to 250,000 clones, 60% to 85% being singletons. Sequences were obtained from PBMCs. The receptor set was obtained from a man in his forties in good health and CMV-seronegative.

This chain links TRBV2 with TRBJ1-5; D remains ambiguous. With 6 bases removed from V and 1 base from J, the gap between germline ends came to 10 bases. The germline V gene has CDR1 SNHLY and CDR2 FYNNEI. The CDR3 length is 14 residues. The CDR3 coding sequence is TGTGCCAGCAGGGCAGGTTGGAGCAATCAGCCCCAGCATTTT. Its protein is CASRAGWSNQPQHF. Full variable domain (outside the CDR3, taken from reference TRBV2 and TRBJ1-5): EPEVTQTPSHQVTQMGQEVILRCVPISNHLYFYWYRQILGQKVEFLVSFYNNEISEKSEIFDDQFSVERPDGSNFTLKIRSTKLEDSAMYFCASRAGWSNQPQHFGDGTRLSIL.

This clone showed up just once. The chain links TRBV4-2 to TRBJ1-2; the D is unclear. CDR3 length equals 15 residues. V was cut by 3 bases and J by 0 bases, with 11 bases left in between. Germline lookup yields CDR1 LGHNA and CDR2 YNFKEQ. CDR3 coding DNA: TGTGCCAGCAGCCAGGCTGCAGATGCTAACTATGGCTACACCTTC. Protein product: CASSQAADANYGYTF.

V usage is TRBV2 and J usage is TRBJ1-2; a weak D match, TRBD1 (5 bases). The CDR3 covers 15 residues. Germline V lookup: CDR1 SNHLY, CDR2 FYNNEI. V was cut by 4 bases and J by 4 bases, with 16 bases left in between. The CDR3 region is CASSAQSRQSYGYTF. In DNA form, the CDR3 reads TGTGCCAGCAGTGCCCAATCCCGACAGTCCTATGGCTACACCTTC.

The V call is TRBV15, the J call TRBJ2-7, with 10 bases that match TRBD2. CDR3 size: 19 residues. Germline V CDR1 and CDR2: LNHNV, YYDKDF (reference sequence). V was clipped by 2 bases and J by 1 base; unmatched bases: 14. The CDR3 DNA reads as TGTGCCACCAGCAGACACACAACGGCTAGCGGGAGTGGTTCCTACGAGCAGTACTTC. As protein: CATSRHTTASGSGSYEQYF.

The V gene is TRBV7-9, the J gene TRBJ2-2; maybe TRBD1 (5 bases). The V end lost 7 bases, the J end lost 5 bases, and 11 bases lay between the germline ends. This CDR3 comprises 13 residues. Looked up from germline, CDR1 is SEHNR and CDR2 is FQNEAQ (reference sequence). The CDR3 reads CASKPGNTGELFF. In nucleotides, the CDR3 is TGTGCCAGCAAACCAGGGAATACCGGGGAGCTGTTTTTT.

This clone was observed a handful of times. This chain links TRBV5-1 with TRBJ2-4; D is possibly TRBD1 (7 bases). The CDR3 contains 16 residues. The germline CDR1 and CDR2 sequences are SGHRS and YFSETQ. The ends were cut back, 0 bases at V and 2 bases at J, with 12 bases in the middle. CDR3 DNA: TGCGCCAGCAGCTTGGGTCCAGGGGGGACCAAAAACATTCAGTACTTC. The encoded protein is CASSLGPGGTKNIQYF.